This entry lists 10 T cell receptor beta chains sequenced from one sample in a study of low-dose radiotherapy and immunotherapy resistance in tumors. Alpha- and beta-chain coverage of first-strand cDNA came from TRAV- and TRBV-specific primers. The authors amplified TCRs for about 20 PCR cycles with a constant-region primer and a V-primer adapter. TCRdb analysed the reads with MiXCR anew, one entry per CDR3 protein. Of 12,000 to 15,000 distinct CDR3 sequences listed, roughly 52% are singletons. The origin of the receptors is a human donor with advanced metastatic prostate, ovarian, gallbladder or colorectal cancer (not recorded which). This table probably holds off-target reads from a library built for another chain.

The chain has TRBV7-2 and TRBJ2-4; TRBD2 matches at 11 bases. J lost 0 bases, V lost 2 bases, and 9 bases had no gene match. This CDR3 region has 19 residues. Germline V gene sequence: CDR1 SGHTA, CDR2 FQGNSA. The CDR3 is CASSLRVLAGGRAKNIQYF. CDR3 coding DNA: TGTGCCAGCAGCTTAAGGGTCTTAGCGGGGGGGAGAGCCAAAAACATTCAGTACTTC. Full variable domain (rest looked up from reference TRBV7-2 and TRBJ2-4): GAGVSQSPSNKVTEKGKDVELRCDPISGHTALYWYRQSLGQGLEFLIYFQGNSAPDKSGLPSDRFSAERTGGSVSTLTIQRTQQEDSAVYLCASSLRVLAGGRAKNIQYFGAGTRLSVL.

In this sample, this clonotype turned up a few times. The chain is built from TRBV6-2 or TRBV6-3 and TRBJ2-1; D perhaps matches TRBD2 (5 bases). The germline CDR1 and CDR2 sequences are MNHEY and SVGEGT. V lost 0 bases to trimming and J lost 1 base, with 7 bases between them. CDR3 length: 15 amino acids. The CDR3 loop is CASSYSSGSYNEQFF. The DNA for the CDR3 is TGTGCCAGCAGTTACTCAAGCGGTTCCTACAATGAGCAGTTCTTC.

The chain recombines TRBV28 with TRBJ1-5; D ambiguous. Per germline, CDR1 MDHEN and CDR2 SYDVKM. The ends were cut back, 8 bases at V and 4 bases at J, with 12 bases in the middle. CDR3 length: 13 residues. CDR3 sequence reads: CASQAGVNQPQHF. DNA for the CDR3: TGTGCCAGCCAAGCCGGAGTAAATCAGCCCCAGCATTTT.

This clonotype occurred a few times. In DNA form, the CDR3 reads TGTGCCAGCAGTCATGGGGGGGGGAGCAATGAGCAGTTCTTC. The encoded protein is CASSHGGGSNEQFF. The chain carries TRBV12-3 or TRBV12-4 and TRBJ2-1; 7 bases are a match to TRBD2. The CDR3 is 14 amino acids. The V gene end was trimmed by 5 bases and the J gene end by 6 bases; junction bases not matched to a gene: 7.

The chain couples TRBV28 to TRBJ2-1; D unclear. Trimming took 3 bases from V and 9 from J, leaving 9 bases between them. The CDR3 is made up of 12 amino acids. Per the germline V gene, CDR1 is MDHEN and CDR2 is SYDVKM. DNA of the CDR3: TGTGCCAGCAGTTTTGGCCACATTGAGCAGTTCTTC. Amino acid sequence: CASSFGHIEQFF. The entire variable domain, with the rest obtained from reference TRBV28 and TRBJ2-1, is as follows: DVKVTQSSRYLVKRTGEKVFLECVQDMDHENMFWYRQDPGLGLRLIYFSYDVKMKEKGDIPEGYSVSREKKERFSLILESASTNQTSMYLCASSFGHIEQFFGPGTRLTVL.

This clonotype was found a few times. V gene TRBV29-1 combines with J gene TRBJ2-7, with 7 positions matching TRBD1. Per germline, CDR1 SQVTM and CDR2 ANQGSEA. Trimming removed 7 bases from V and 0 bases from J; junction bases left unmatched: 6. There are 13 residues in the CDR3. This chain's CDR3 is CSALGQASYEQYF. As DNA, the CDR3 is TGCAGCGCCCTAGGACAGGCCTCCTACGAGCAGTACTTC.

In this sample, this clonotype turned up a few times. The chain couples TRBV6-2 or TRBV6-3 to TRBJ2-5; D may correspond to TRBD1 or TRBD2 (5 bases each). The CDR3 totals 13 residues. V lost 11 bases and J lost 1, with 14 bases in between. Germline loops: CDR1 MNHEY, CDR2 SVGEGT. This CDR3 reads CAAQPGPQETQYF. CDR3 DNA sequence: TGTGCCGCTCAGCCGGGGCCCCAAGAGACCCAGTACTTC.

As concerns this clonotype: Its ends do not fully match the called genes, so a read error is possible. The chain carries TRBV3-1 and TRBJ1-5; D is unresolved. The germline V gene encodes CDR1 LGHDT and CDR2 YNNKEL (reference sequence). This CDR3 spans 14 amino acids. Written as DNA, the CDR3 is TGTGCCAGCAGTCAAGTGGGCAGAGATCAGCCCCAGCATTTT. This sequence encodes CASSQVGRDQPQHF.

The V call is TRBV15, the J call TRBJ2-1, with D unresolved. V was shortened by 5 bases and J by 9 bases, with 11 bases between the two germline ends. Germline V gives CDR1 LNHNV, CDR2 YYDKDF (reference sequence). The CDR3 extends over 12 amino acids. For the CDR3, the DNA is TGTGCCACCAGCGAAGGCCTCACTGAGCAGTTCTTC. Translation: CATSEGLTEQFF.

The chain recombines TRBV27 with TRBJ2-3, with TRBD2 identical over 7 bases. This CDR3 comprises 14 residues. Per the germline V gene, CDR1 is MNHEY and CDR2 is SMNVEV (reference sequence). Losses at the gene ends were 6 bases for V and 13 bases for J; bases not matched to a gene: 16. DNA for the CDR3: TGTGCCAGCAGCCCTGGGAGGGGCAAGGATATAGAGTATTTT. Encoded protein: CASSPGRGKDIEYF.